The rows below give T cell receptor beta chains drawn from one sample of a study of identical twins. TCRdb reanalysed the 5' RACE reads using MiXCR and keeps one entry per CDR3 protein. The sample yields a few hundred thousand distinct CDR3 sequences, approximately 8.8% seen once. Sequencing was done on a sample of naive T cells sorted from blood. The receptors come from a woman aged 50 to 65 in good health. The CDR3 runs from the conserved cysteine through the conserved F or W.

cdr3_length: 10
v_call: TRBV20-1
j_call: TRBJ1-2
cdr3_aa: CSAGPHDYTF

cdr3_length: 19
v_call: TRBV5-6
j_call: TRBJ2-3
cdr3_aa: CASSGGTGGLPPPTDTQYF

cdr3_length: 16
v_call: TRBV4-1
j_call: TRBJ2-5
cdr3_aa: CASSQTGAPSQETQYF

cdr3_length: 17
v_call: TRBV21-1
j_call: TRBJ2-7
cdr3_aa: CASSQPRRQGLSYEQYF

cdr3_length: 15
v_call: TRBV5-5
j_call: TRBJ2-5
cdr3_aa: CASSLGGSGLETQYF

cdr3_length: 15
v_call: TRBV20-1
j_call: TRBJ2-1
cdr3_aa: CSALDRVRPRDEQFF

cdr3_length: 15
v_call: TRBV20-1
j_call: TRBJ1-2
cdr3_aa: CSAHDPGQGDYGYTF

cdr3_length: 17
v_call: TRBV12-3/TRBV12-4
j_call: TRBJ1-5
cdr3_aa: CASRSRGSGTKNQPQHF

cdr3_length: 14
v_call: TRBV5-1
j_call: TRBJ2-1
cdr3_aa: CASSSQGLFNEQFF

cdr3_length: 15
v_call: TRBV5-6
j_call: TRBJ2-1
cdr3_aa: CASSLAVAGLNEQFF

cdr3_length: 16
v_call: TRBV2
j_call: TRBJ2-5
cdr3_aa: CASSLQDTTLGKTQYF

cdr3_length: 16
v_call: TRBV5-1
j_call: TRBJ1-1
cdr3_aa: CASSSAGGNGGAEAFF

cdr3_length: 20
v_call: TRBV18
j_call: TRBJ2-1
cdr3_aa: CASSPPRGLAGGRLYNEQFF

cdr3_length: 15
v_call: TRBV7-9
j_call: TRBJ2-7
cdr3_aa: CASSPDRVKAYEQYF

cdr3_length: 18
v_call: TRBV29-1
j_call: TRBJ2-3
cdr3_aa: CSVEGLAGGPGGTDTQYF

cdr3_length: 14
v_call: TRBV10-3
j_call: TRBJ2-1
cdr3_aa: CAISIGGSLNEQFF

cdr3_length: 11
v_call: TRBV5-1
j_call: TRBJ2-1
cdr3_aa: CASGGSDEQFF

cdr3_length: 15
v_call: TRBV5-1
j_call: TRBJ2-2
cdr3_aa: CASSLNAGVSGELFF

cdr3_length: 16
v_call: TRBV5-1
j_call: TRBJ2-3
cdr3_aa: CASSLGSSGRVDTQYF

cdr3_length: 15
v_call: TRBV9
j_call: TRBJ2-7
cdr3_aa: CASSVAGAGGSEQYF

cdr3_length: 16
v_call: TRBV10-3
j_call: TRBJ2-3
cdr3_aa: CAISDSGRVTTDTQYF

cdr3_length: 15
v_call: TRBV4-2
j_call: TRBJ2-1
cdr3_aa: CASRGGGSRYNEQFF

cdr3_length: 16
v_call: TRBV21-1
j_call: TRBJ2-3
cdr3_aa: CASSKGDRLATDTQYF

cdr3_length: 16
v_call: TRBV28
j_call: TRBJ2-2
cdr3_aa: CASSFWTSGNTGELFF

cdr3_length: 14
v_call: TRBV4-1
j_call: TRBJ2-1
cdr3_aa: CASSQEHFNNEQFF

cdr3_length: 14
v_call: TRBV12-3/TRBV12-4
j_call: TRBJ1-1
cdr3_aa: CASSFGGGRTEAFF

cdr3_length: 17
v_call: TRBV5-1
j_call: TRBJ2-1
cdr3_aa: CASSLSASGSQRNEQFF

cdr3_length: 13
v_call: TRBV11-3
j_call: TRBJ1-1
cdr3_aa: CASQGHGNTEAFF

cdr3_length: 14
v_call: TRBV16
j_call: TRBJ1-1
cdr3_aa: CASSQSGGFTEAFF

cdr3_length: 13
v_call: TRBV20-1
j_call: TRBJ2-2
cdr3_aa: CSATPRVTGELFF

cdr3_length: 18
v_call: TRBV5-1
j_call: TRBJ2-1
cdr3_aa: CASTTTPPGTGGHNEQFF

cdr3_length: 13
v_call: TRBV30
j_call: TRBJ2-1
cdr3_aa: CAWEEGGTMKQFF

cdr3_length: 19
v_call: TRBV5-6
j_call: TRBJ2-6
cdr3_aa: CASSLASGRVYSGANVLTF

cdr3_length: 14
v_call: TRBV29-1
j_call: TRBJ1-4
cdr3_aa: CSVEDQGWGEKLFF

cdr3_length: 16
v_call: TRBV18
j_call: TRBJ2-2
cdr3_aa: CASSPLAGGWTGELFF

cdr3_length: 13
v_call: TRBV29-1
j_call: TRBJ2-5
cdr3_aa: CSVLGDSFETQYF

cdr3_length: 14
v_call: TRBV7-8
j_call: TRBJ2-5
cdr3_aa: CASDEGASQETQYF

cdr3_length: 13
v_call: TRBV25-1
j_call: TRBJ2-6
cdr3_aa: CASSETGANVLTF

cdr3_length: 18
v_call: TRBV12-3/TRBV12-4
j_call: TRBJ2-1
cdr3_aa: CASYLGTSVMGLMNEQFF

cdr3_length: 14
v_call: TRBV7-3
j_call: TRBJ2-2
cdr3_aa: CASSLQGEAGELFF